The clone carrying this TCR beta chain has at least ten counts. Antigen specificity is unknown. These data come from a study of T-cell reconstitution after alpha-beta-depleted transplantation in children. Regarding the study as a whole: Recipient T cells and thymic progenitors that survived were the source of the high TCRbeta diversity seen at day 60 in some patients. Reports say that about two months after transplant, the alpha-beta T cells came out of several hundred graft clones that had expanded. A year post-transplant, T-cell counts and diversity derived mostly from newly produced T cells.

Unique molecular identifiers were used in preparing the TCRbeta library. TCRdb reanalysed the PCR reads using MiXCR and keeps one entry per CDR3 protein. The table includes about 90,000 distinct CDR3 sequences, about a sixth detected once. Germline V gene lookup returns CDR1 SGHVS and CDR2 FQNEAQ. The CDR3 is 14 amino acids. Trimming shortened V by 4 bases and J by 0 bases, and 7 bases separated the two germline ends. The sequenced sample was PBMCs, mostly from graft donor cells, obtained 180 days after TCRalphabeta/CD19-depleted stem cell transplant. The chain couples TRBV7-8 to TRBJ1-5, with D unclear. This sequence was found in a male patient aged 2 to 9 who had a stem cell transplant for acute lymphoblastic leukemia, so the T cells may come from the graft donor. The CDR3 DNA sequence: TGTGCCAGCAGCTCCCGGGATAGCAATCAGCCCCAGCATTTT. It translates to CASSSRDSNQPQHF.